This T cell receptor (beta chain) was found in a study of T cells after yellow fever vaccination. Via MiXCR, TCRdb re-called the 5' RACE reads, giving one row per CDR3 protein. The data hold about 340,000 distinct CDR3 sequences, with about 4% observed a single time. Germline CDR1 PRHDT, CDR2 FYEKMQ (reference sequence). The CDR3 extends over 16 amino acids. The ends lost 5 bases at V and 4 bases at J; junction bases unmatched: 14. Details on this clonotype: The antigen remains unidentified.

Points from the study as a whole: Contaminating bulk clonotypes could be abundant in FACS-sorted repertoires. In post-booster samples, most primary-vaccination clones reappeared (approximately 96% CD4, around 87% CD8).

The starting material was PBMCs, obtained 5 days after the yellow fever booster vaccination. The chain employs TRBV13 and TRBJ2-7, with 7 positions matching TRBD1. The TCR sequence derives from a man younger than 35 who received the YFV17D yellow fever vaccine. The CDR3, as DNA: TGTGCCAGCAGCACGACTAAAACGACAGGGCTATACGAGCAGTACTTC. This translates into CASSTTKTTGLYEQYF.